These 21 T cell receptor beta chains came from one sample sequenced in a study of shared clonotypes between healthy human individuals. The data were produced by immunoSEQ multiplex PCR, yet TCRdb's version contains in-frame clones alone and is incomplete. The sample consists of a few million clones, more than 80% of them appearing once. Sequences were obtained from naive CD4+ T cells from PBMCs. Stated subset: CD45RA+ positively selected. Source of these receptors: a young man in good health. Some clones in this sample may be carry-over from other donors' samples.

V is TRBV6-5 and J is TRBJ1-1; 8 nucleotides agree with TRBD1. Losses at the gene ends were 5 bases for V and 1 base for J; bases not matched to a gene: 6. CDR1 and CDR2 (germline): MNHEY, SVGAGI. This CDR3 has 15 amino acids. CDR3 sequence (DNA): TGTGCCAGCAGTAGAGCAGGGGGCGCGAACACTGAAGCTTTCTTT. Translating gives CASSRAGGANTEAFF.

This clone was detected once. J is TRBJ1-2 and V is TRBV9; no reliable D call. This CDR3 is 14 amino acids long. Germline CDR1 reads SGDLS; CDR2 reads YYNGEE. The ends were cut back, 4 bases at V and 0 bases at J, with 10 bases in the middle. DNA of the CDR3: TGTGCCAGCAGCCCGGTGACTGCTAACTATGGCTACACCTTC. Translating gives CASSPVTANYGYTF.

V gene TRBV9 combines with J gene TRBJ2-1; the match to TRBD2 covers 11 bases. The CDR3 contains 16 residues. Germline V CDR1 and CDR2: SGDLS, YYNGEE. V trimming: 4 bases; J trimming: 10 bases; junction bases outside the gene matches: 13. Here the CDR3 reads CASSKTSGTSVEEQFF. The CDR3 region has the DNA TGTGCCAGCAGCAAGACTAGCGGGACTTCGGTCGAGGAGCAGTTCTTC. The full variable domain, in which reference TRBV9 and TRBJ2-1 provide the parts outside the CDR3, is DSGVTQTPKHLITATGQRVTLRCSPRSGDLSVYWYQQSLDQGLQFLIQYYNGEERAKGNILERFSAQQFPDLHSELNLSSLELGDSALYFCASSKTSGTSVEEQFFGPGTRLTVL.

The V call is TRBV6-4, the J call TRBJ2-1, with D unresolved. CDR3 size: 14 residues. Germline V CDR1 and CDR2: MRHNA, SNTAGT. The V gene lost 2 bases and the J gene lost 10 bases, with 15 bases spanning the gap. The CDR3 nucleotides read TGTGCCAGCAGTGACACGCCCCGCGCCCCCGAGCAGTTCTTC. Amino acids: CASSDTPRAPEQFF.

The J gene is TRBJ2-7, the V gene TRBV11-2, with D possibly being TRBD1 (5 bases). CDR1 SGHAT and CDR2 FQNNGV come from the germline V gene. Trimming pared 4 bases from V and 2 bases from J, leaving 9 bases between. The CDR3 loop spans 13 amino acids. As DNA, the CDR3 is TGTGCCAGCAGCTCCGACAGAACCTACGAGCAGTACTTC. It codes for CASSSDRTYEQYF.

The rearrangement joins TRBV6-6 to TRBJ2-7, with 7 bases that match TRBD2. The CDR3 is made up of 14 amino acids. Germline values: CDR1 MNHNY, CDR2 SVGAGI (reference sequence). The V gene end was trimmed by 4 bases and the J gene end by 0 bases; junction bases not matched to a gene: 3. CDR3 sequence (DNA): TGTGCCAGCAGTTGGGGGGGGACCTCCTACGAGCAGTACTTC. This translates into CASSWGGTSYEQYF.

The rearrangement uses TRBV28 and TRBJ1-6; 7 bases match TRBD1. The CDR3 covers 15 residues. Trimming at V came to 8 bases and at J to 6 bases, leaving 10 bases not matched to a gene. Germline CDR1 is MDHEN and CDR2 is SYDVKM. This chain's CDR3 is CASSTGTVFNSPLHF. CDR3 nucleotides: TGTGCCAGCTCAACCGGGACAGTGTTTAATTCACCCCTCCACTTT.

The V gene is TRBV7-2, the J gene TRBJ2-5; 8 bases are a match to TRBD2. V lost 3 bases and J lost 5; bases outside the gene matches: 8. CDR1 is SGHTA and CDR2 is FQGNSA in the germline V gene. The CDR3 covers 15 residues. The CDR3 reads CASSFPSGSTETQYF. CDR3 DNA sequence: TGTGCCAGCAGCTTCCCAAGCGGGAGTACTGAGACCCAGTACTTC.

The DNA of the CDR3 is TGTGCCAGCAGCCCGGGACTAGCTCTCTACGAGCAGTACTTC. It translates to CASSPGLALYEQYF. The J gene is TRBJ2-7, the V gene TRBV7-9, with TRBD2 matching over 9 bases. V shed 5 bases, J shed 3 bases, and the junction held 5 bases outside the gene matches. Germline lookup yields CDR1 SEHNR and CDR2 FQNEAQ (reference sequence). This CDR3 has 14 residues.

The rearrangement uses TRBV25-1 and TRBJ2-1, with D uncertain. The CDR3 spans 14 residues. Trimming shortened V by 7 bases and J by 0 bases, and 10 bases separated the two germline ends. Germline V lookup: CDR1 MGHDK, CDR2 SYGVNS. The CDR3 DNA sequence: TGTGCCAGCATGAGCCCCAGCTCCTACAATGAGCAGTTCTTC. This gives the protein CASMSPSSYNEQFF. Supplemented by reference TRBV25-1 and TRBJ2-1, the full variable domain reads EADIYQTPRYLVIGTGKKITLECSQTMGHDKMYWYQQDPGMELHLIHYSYGVNSTEKGDLSSESTVSRIRTEHFPLTLESARPSHTSQYLCASMSPSSYNEQFFGPGTRLTVL.

CDR3 sequence (DNA): TGCGCCAGCAGCTTGATTGGGTCTAGCGGACCTTACAATGAGCAGTTCTTC. Amino acid sequence: CASSLIGSSGPYNEQFF. This chain joins TRBV5-1 and TRBJ2-1; 7 nucleotides match TRBD2. CDR1 is SGHRS, CDR2 YFSETQ, per germline. There are 17 residues in the CDR3. Germline trimming cut 1 base from V and 4 bases from J; bases unmatched to any gene: 11.

This clone showed up just once. The CDR3 reads CSVEVGSGRRYEQYF. In nucleotides, the CDR3 is TGCAGCGTTGAAGTAGGTAGCGGGAGGAGGTACGAGCAGTACTTC. The gene calls are TRBV29-1 and TRBJ2-5, with 10 bases identical to TRBD2. The J call may be mistaken, given a closer DNA end match to TRBJ2-7. Germline V gives CDR1 SQVTM, CDR2 ANQGSEA. The CDR3 has 15 residues.

The chain joins TRBV25-1 to TRBJ2-1, with 10 bases aligning to TRBD1. CDR1 MGHDK and CDR2 SYGVNS come from the germline V gene. The CDR3 totals 16 residues. V dropped 6 bases and J dropped 4; count of bases not matched to a gene: 9. CDR3 nucleotide sequence: TGTGCCAGCAGCCCTCGGGACAGGGGCTATTACAATGAGCAGTTCTTC. It encodes CASSPRDRGYYNEQFF.

V usage is TRBV28 and J usage is TRBJ2-5; D could derive from TRBD1 or TRBD2 (5 bases each). V lost 5 bases and J 3 bases, leaving 16 bases between the germline ends. Germline lookup yields CDR1 MDHEN and CDR2 SYDVKM. The CDR3 has 15 residues. The CDR3 reads CASSIPGTAKETQYF. The DNA for the CDR3 is TGTGCCAGCAGTATACCTGGGACGGCTAAAGAGACCCAGTACTTC.

J is TRBJ1-1 and V is TRBV4-2; 8 bases agree with TRBD1. J was trimmed by 6 bases and V by 5 bases; bases with no gene match: 11. The CDR3 is 15 residues long. The V gene's germline CDR1 is LGHNA and CDR2 YNFKEQ. As DNA, the CDR3 is TGTGCCAGCAGCGGGACAGGTATCTTGCCCGCTGAAGCTTTCTTT. Translated: CASSGTGILPAEAFF.

As to this clone: The identical CDR3 is also encoded by other nucleotide sequences in the sample. The chain links TRBV7-9 to TRBJ2-5; D remains ambiguous. The CDR3 has 11 amino acids. Per the germline V gene, CDR1 is SEHNR and CDR2 is FQNEAQ (reference sequence). With 4 bases removed from V and 5 bases from J, the gap between germline ends came to 5 bases. CDR3 sequence (DNA): TGTGCCAGCAGCTCTAGGGAGACCCAGTACTTC. Translating gives CASSSRETQYF.

This clone was detected a few times. The chain has TRBV2 and TRBJ2-2; D uncertain. In germline, CDR1 is SNHLY, CDR2 FYNNEI. Trimming stripped 8 bases from V and 6 bases from J, with 4 bases between. The CDR3 extends over 10 amino acids. The CDR3 DNA is TGTGCCAGCGGGGCCGGGGAGCTGTTTTTT. Translated: CASGAGELFF.

The CDR3 region is CASSIVDIQYF. For the CDR3, the DNA is TGTGCCAGCAGTATTGTGGACATTCAGTACTTC. The V gene is TRBV2, the J gene TRBJ2-4; D remains unclear. This CDR3 contains 11 residues. The germline V gene encodes CDR1 SNHLY and CDR2 FYNNEI. Trimming cost V 5 bases and J 8 bases, with 7 bases left between them. Full variable domain (outside the CDR3, taken from reference TRBV2 and TRBJ2-4): EPEVTQTPSHQVTQMGQEVILRCVPISNHLYFYWYRQILGQKVEFLVSFYNNEISEKSEIFDDQFSVERPDGSNFTLKIRSTKLEDSAMYFCASSIVDIQYFGAGTRLSVL.

The chain combines TRBV7-2 with TRBJ2-7, with 9 bases that match TRBD2. Per the germline V gene, CDR1 is SGHTA and CDR2 is FQGNSA. The V gene end was trimmed by 3 bases and the J gene end by 4 bases; junction bases not matched to a gene: 4. The CDR3 runs 14 residues. This CDR3 reads CASSLGTSIYEQYF. CDR3 coding DNA: TGTGCCAGCAGCTTGGGGACTAGCATTTACGAGCAGTACTTC. Full variable domain (missing parts from reference TRBV7-2 and TRBJ2-7): GAGVSQSPSNKVTEKGKDVELRCDPISGHTALYWYRQSLGQGLEFLIYFQGNSAPDKSGLPSDRFSAERTGGSVSTLTIQRTQQEDSAVYLCASSLGTSIYEQYFGPGTRLTVT.

The chain joins TRBV7-3 to TRBJ2-7; possibly TRBD1 for D (6 bases). The CDR3 spans 13 residues. Germline V gives CDR1 SGHTA, CDR2 FQGTGA. Trimming took off 1 base at V and 2 bases at J, with 6 bases between the two ends. As DNA, the CDR3 is TGTGCCAGCAGCTTAAGGGGGCCCTACGAGCAGTACTTC. Translation gives CASSLRGPYEQYF. Full variable domain (remainder filled in from reference TRBV7-3 and TRBJ2-7): GAGVSQTPSNKVTEKGKYVELRCDPISGHTALYWYRQSLGQGPEFLIYFQGTGAADDSGLPNDRFFAVRPEGSVSTLKIQRTERGDSAVYLCASSLRGPYEQYFGPGTRLTVT.

This rearrangement joins TRBV18 to TRBJ2-3; 7 positions agree with TRBD1. V shed 7 bases, J shed 4 bases, and the junction held 5 bases outside the gene matches. This CDR3 has 13 amino acids. Germline CDR1 is KGHSH and CDR2 is LQKENI. The CDR3, as DNA: TGTGCCAGCTACCGACAGGGTGCAGATACGCAGTATTTT. Amino acids: CASYRQGADTQYF.